This T cell receptor beta chain stems from a study of blood T cell repertoires in COVID-19. On the study more broadly: From the United States, Italy and Spain came samples of acute and convalescent COVID-19.

The CDR3 covers 19 residues. The V gene's germline CDR1 is SEHNR and CDR2 FQNEAQ (reference sequence). With V trimmed by 1 base and J by 4 bases, 10 bases remained unmatched. Data came from immunoSEQ multiplex PCR; TCRdb stores just in-frame clones and leaves some out. The profile shows a few hundred thousand clones, roughly 86% of them singletons. Material for sequencing was peripheral blood. This chain uses TRBV7-9 with TRBJ2-1, with 13 bases fitting TRBD2. This sequence was found in a man aged 40-49 years who had recovered from COVID-19. CDR3 DNA sequence: TGTGCCAGCAGCTTAGGCCGACTAGCGGGAGGTTCGATATACAATGAGCAGTTCTTC. Amino acid sequence: CASSLGRLAGGSIYNEQFF.